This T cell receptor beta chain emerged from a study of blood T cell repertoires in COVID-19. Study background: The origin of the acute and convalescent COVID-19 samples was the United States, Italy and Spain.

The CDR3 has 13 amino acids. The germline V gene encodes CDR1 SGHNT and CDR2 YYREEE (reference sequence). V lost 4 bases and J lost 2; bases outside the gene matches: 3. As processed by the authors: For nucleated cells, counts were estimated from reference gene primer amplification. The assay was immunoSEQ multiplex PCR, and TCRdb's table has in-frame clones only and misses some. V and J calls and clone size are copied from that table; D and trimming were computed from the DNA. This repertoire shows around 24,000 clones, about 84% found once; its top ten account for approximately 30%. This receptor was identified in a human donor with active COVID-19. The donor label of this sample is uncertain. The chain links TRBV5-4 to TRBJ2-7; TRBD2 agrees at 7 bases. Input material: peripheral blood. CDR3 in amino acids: CASSSGLAYEQYF. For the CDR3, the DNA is TGTGCCAGCAGCAGCGGACTAGCCTACGAGCAGTACTTC.